Below, 2 T cell receptor beta chains from the same sample are listed, as sequenced in a study of T cells after posttransplantation cyclophosphamide. Treatment was busulfan-fludarabine conditioning, a marrow graft, and cyclophosphamide on days +3 and +4. Profiled with immunoSEQ multiplex PCR; TCRdb holds only in-frame clones, not every one. The sample carries some 45,000 clones, 80% to 95% recorded once. The sequencing here drew on PBMCs, taken 55 to 70 days after allogeneic stem cell transplant with posttransplant cyclophosphamide. Receptors were obtained from a male patient aged 55 to 69 who received an allogeneic stem cell transplant from a related donor and was CMV-positive. These T cells may partly come from the graft donor.

The chain's CDR3 is CASSLAKTNEKLFF. The CDR3 DNA reads TGTGCCAGCAGCTTAGCCAAAACTAATGAAAAACTGTTTTTT. The chain is built from TRBV7-8 and TRBJ1-4; no firm D call. V was pared by 0 bases and J by 1 base, with 3 bases between. The CDR3 extends over 14 amino acids. The germline CDR1 and CDR2 sequences are SGHVS and FQNEAQ.

CDR3 region: CASSIEGTGKAFF. The CDR3 DNA is TGTGCCAGTAGTATCGAAGGGACAGGGAAGGCTTTCTTT. This rearrangement joins TRBV19 to TRBJ1-1; TRBD1 matches 9 bases. Unmatched junction bases numbered 7, after V lost 3 bases and J lost 11 bases. The CDR3 spans 13 residues. The germline V gene has CDR1 LNHDA and CDR2 SQIVND (reference sequence).